This T cell receptor (beta chain) was observed in a study of blood T cell repertoires in COVID-19. At the level of the study: There were acute and convalescent COVID-19 samples, and they came from the United States, Italy and Spain. In each case, the material was cDNA or gDNA derived from T cells, B-cell-depleted T cells, or PBMCs.

In the authors' methods: Reference gene primer amplification gave nucleated cell count estimates. Data came from immunoSEQ multiplex PCR; TCRdb stores just in-frame clones and leaves some out. The V and J calls and clone size come from that table; D and trimming were worked out from the DNA. The sample records a few hundred thousand clones, around 83% being singletons. The sequenced sample was peripheral blood. The origin of this receptor is a man aged 50 to 60 with active or convalescent COVID-19.

Here the CDR3 reads CASSRGQGLANYGYTF. The CDR3 DNA reads TGCGCCAGCAGCCGGGGACAGGGATTAGCTAACTATGGCTACACCTTC. The chain recombines TRBV4-3 with TRBJ1-2, with TRBD1 matching over 9 bases. Trimming took 4 bases from V and 0 from J; bases not matched to a gene: 6. Germline V gives CDR1 LGHNA, CDR2 YSLEER. The CDR3 extends over 16 amino acids.